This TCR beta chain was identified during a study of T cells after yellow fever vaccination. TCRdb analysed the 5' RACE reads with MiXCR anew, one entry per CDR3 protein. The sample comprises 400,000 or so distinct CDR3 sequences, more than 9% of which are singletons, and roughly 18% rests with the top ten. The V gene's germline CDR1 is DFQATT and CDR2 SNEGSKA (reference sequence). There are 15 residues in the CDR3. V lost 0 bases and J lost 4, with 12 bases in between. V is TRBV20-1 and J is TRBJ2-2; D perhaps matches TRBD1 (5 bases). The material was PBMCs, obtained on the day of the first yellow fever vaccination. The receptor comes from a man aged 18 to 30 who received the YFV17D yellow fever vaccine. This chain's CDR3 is CSARDAGSGTGELFF. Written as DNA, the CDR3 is TGCAGTGCTAGAGATGCAGGGTCTGGCACCGGGGAGCTGTTTTTT.